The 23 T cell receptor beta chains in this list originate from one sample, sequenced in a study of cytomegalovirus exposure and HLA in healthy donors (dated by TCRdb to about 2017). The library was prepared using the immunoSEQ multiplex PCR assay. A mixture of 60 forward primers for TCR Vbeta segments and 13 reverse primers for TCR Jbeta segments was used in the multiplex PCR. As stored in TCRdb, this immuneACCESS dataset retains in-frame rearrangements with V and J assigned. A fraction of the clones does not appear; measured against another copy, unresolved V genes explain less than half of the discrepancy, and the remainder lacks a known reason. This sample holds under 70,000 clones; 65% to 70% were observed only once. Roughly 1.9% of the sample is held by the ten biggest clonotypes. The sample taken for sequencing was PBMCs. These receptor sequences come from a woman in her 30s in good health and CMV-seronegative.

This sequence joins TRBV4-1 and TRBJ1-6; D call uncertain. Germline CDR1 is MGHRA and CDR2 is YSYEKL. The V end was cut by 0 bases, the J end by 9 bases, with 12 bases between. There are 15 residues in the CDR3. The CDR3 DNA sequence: TGCGCCAGCAGCCAAGAGAGGGCGGGCGGTTCACCCCTCCACTTT. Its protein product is CASSQERAGGSPLHF.

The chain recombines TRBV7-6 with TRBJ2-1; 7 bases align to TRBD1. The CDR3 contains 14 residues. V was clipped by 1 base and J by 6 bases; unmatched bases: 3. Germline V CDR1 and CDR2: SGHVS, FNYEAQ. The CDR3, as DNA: TGTGCCAGCAGCTTAGAGGCAGGGGGCAATGAGCAGTTCTTC. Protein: CASSLEAGGNEQFF.

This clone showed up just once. CDR3 sequence (DNA): TGTGCTAGTGGGCAACGTACAGGGGGCTCTCAGCCCCAGCATTTT. As protein: CASGQRTGGSQPQHF. This chain connects TRBV12-5 to TRBJ1-5; 9 bases map to TRBD1. V trimming: 6 bases; J trimming: 6 bases; junction bases outside the gene matches: 9. CDR1 and CDR2 (germline): LGHNT, FRNRAP. The CDR3 has 15 amino acids.

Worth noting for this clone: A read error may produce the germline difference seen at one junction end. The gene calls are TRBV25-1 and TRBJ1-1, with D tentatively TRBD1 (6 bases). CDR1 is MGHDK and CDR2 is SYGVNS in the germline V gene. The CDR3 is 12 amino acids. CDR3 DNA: TGTGCCAGCAGGGCCGGGGACACTAAAGCTTTCTTT. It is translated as CASRAGDTKAFF.

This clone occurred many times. CDR3 nucleotides: TGTGCCAGCAGCACCTGGCTGGGCCCGCAGACTGAAGCTTTCTTT. It is translated as CASSTWLGPQTEAFF. The chain couples TRBV7-6 to TRBJ1-1; unclear D gene. This CDR3 comprises 15 residues. From germline, CDR1 is SGHVS and CDR2 FNYEAQ. Trimming left V 5 bases short and J 5 bases short, with 18 bases between. Supplemented by reference TRBV7-6 and TRBJ1-1, the full variable domain reads GAGVSQSPRYKVTKRGQDVALRCDPISGHVSLYWYRQALGQGPEFLTYFNYEAQQDKSGLPNDRFSAERPEGSISTLTIQRTEQRDSAMYRCASSTWLGPQTEAFFGQGTRLTVV.

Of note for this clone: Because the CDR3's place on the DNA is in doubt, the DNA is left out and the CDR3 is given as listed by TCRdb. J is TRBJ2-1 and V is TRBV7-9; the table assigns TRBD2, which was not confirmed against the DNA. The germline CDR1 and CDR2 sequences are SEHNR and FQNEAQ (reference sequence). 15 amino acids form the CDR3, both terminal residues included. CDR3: CASSFGSGGGNEQFF.

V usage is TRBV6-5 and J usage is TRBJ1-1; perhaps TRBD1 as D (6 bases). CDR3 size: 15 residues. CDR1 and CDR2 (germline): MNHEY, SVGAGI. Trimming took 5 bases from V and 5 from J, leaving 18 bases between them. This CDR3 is CASSTSGRGKTEAFF. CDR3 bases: TGTGCCAGCAGTACCTCTGGCAGGGGAAAAACTGAAGCTTTCTTT.

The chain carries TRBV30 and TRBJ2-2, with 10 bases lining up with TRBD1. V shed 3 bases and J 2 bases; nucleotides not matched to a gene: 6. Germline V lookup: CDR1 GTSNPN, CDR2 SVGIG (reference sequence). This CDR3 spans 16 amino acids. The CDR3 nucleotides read TGTGCCTGGAGACGACAGGGGGCATCAAACACCGGGGAGCTGTTTTTT. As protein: CAWRRQGASNTGELFF. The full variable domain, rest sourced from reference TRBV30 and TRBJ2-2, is SQTIHQWPATLVQPVGSPLSLECTVEGTSNPNLYWYRQAAGRGLQLLFYSVGIGQISSEVPQNLSASRPQDRQFILSSKKLLLSDSGFYLCAWRRQGASNTGELFFGEGSRLTVL.

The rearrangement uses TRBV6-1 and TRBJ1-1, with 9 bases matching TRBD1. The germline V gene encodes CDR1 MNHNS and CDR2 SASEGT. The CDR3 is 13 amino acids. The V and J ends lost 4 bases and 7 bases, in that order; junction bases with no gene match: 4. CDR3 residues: CASSAGQGNEAFF. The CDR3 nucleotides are TGTGCCAGCAGTGCGGGACAGGGTAATGAAGCTTTCTTT.

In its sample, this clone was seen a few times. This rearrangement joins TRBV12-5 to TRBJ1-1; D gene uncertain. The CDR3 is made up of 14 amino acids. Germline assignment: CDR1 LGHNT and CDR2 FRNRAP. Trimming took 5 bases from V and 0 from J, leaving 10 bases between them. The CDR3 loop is CASGPRNLNTEAFF. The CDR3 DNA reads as TGTGCTAGTGGTCCCCGAAACTTGAACACTGAAGCTTTCTTT.

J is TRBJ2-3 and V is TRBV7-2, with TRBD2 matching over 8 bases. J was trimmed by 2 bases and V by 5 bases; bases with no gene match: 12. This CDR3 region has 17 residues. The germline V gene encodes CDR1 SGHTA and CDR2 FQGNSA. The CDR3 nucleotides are TGTGCCAGCAGCAACGTAGCGGGGTCCCCCCCCACAGATACGCAGTATTTT. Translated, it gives CASSNVAGSPPTDTQYF.

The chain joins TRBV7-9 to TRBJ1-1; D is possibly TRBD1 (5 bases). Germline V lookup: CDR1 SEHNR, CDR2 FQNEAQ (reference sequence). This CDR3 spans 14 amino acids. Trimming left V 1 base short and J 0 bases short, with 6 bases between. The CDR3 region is CASSLGGLNTEAFF. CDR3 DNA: TGTGCCAGCAGCTTAGGGGGCTTGAACACTGAAGCTTTCTTT. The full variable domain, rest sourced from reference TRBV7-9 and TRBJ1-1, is DTGVSQNPRHKITKRGQNVTFRCDPISEHNRLYWYRQTLGQGPEFLTYFQNEAQLEKSRLLSDRFSAERPKGSFSTLEIQRTEQGDSAMYLCASSLGGLNTEAFFGQGTRLTVV.

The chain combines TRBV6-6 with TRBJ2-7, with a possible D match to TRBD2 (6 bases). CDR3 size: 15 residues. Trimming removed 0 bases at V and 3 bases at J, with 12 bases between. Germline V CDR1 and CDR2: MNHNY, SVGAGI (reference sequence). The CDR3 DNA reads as TGTGCCAGCAGTTACTCGTCCGGGACTGGCTACGAGCAGTACTTC. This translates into CASSYSSGTGYEQYF.

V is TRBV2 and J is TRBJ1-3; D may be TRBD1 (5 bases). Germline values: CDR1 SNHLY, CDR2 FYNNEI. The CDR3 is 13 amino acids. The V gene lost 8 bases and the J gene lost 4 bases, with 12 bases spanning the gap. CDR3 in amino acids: CASLTERGNTIYF. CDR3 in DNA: TGTGCCAGCCTGACAGAGAGGGGAAACACCATATATTTT.

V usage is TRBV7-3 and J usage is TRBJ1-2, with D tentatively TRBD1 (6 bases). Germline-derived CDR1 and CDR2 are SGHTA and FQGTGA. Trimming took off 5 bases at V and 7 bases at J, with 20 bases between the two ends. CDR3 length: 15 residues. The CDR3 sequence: CASSPSGTTSAGYTF. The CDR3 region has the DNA TGTGCCAGCAGCCCCTCCGGGACAACCTCAGCTGGCTACACCTTC.

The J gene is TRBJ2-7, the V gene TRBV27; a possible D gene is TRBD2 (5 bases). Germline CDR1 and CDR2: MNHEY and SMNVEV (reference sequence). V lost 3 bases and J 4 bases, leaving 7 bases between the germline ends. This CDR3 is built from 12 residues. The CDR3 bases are TGTGCCAGCAGTTTCACGGGATACGAGCAGTACTTC. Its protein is CASSFTGYEQYF.

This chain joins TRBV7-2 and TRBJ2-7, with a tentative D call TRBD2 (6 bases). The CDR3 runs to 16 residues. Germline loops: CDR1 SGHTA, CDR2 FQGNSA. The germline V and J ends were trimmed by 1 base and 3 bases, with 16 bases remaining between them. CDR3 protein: CASSLVSGSTNYEQYF. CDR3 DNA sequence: TGTGCCAGCAGCTTAGTTAGCGGCAGTACTAACTACGAGCAGTACTTC.

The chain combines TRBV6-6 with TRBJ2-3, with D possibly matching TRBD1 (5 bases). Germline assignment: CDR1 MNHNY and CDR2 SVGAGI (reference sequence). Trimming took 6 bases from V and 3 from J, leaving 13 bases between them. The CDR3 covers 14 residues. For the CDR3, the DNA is TGTGCCAGCAGCCAGGGTGTAAGAACAGATACGCAGTATTTT. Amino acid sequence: CASSQGVRTDTQYF.

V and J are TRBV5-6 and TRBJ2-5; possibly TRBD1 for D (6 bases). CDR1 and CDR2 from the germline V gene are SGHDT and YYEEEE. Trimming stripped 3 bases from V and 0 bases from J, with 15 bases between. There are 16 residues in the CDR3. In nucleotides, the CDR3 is TGTGCCAGCAGCTCAGACAGGATGAACAACCAAGAGACCCAGTACTTC. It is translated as CASSSDRMNNQETQYF. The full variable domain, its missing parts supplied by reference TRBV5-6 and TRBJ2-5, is DAGVTQSPTHLIKTRGQQVTLRCSPKSGHDTVSWYQQALGQGPQFIFQYYEEEERQRGNFPDRFSGHQFPNYSSELNVNALLLGDSALYLCASSSDRMNNQETQYFGPGTRLLVL.

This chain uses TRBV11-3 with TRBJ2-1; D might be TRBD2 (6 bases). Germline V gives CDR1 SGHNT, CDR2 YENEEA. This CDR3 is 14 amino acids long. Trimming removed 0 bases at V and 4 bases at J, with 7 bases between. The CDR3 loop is CASSLDGGYNEQFF. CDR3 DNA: TGTGCCAGCAGCTTAGATGGAGGGTACAATGAGCAGTTCTTC.

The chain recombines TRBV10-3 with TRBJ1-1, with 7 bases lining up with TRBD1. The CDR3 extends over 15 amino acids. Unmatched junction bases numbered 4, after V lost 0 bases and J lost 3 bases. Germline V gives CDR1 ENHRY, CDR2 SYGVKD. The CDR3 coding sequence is TGTGCCATCAGTGAGTCGACAGGGTGGGACACTGAAGCTTTCTTT. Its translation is CAISESTGWDTEAFF.

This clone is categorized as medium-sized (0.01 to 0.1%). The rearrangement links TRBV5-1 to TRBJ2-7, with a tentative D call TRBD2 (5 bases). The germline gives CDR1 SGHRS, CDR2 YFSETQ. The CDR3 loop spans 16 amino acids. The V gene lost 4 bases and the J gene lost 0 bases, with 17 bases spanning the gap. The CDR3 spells CASSPMGGSLSYEQYF. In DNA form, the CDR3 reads TGCGCCAGCAGCCCCATGGGCGGGTCGCTCTCCTACGAGCAGTACTTC.

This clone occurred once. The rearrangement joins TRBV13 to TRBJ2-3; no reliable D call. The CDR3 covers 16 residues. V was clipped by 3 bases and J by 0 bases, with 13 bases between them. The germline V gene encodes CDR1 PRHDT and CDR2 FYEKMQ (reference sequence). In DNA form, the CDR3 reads TGTGCCAGCAGCTTGGGCAGGTTAATCAGCACAGATACGCAGTATTTT. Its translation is CASSLGRLISTDTQYF.